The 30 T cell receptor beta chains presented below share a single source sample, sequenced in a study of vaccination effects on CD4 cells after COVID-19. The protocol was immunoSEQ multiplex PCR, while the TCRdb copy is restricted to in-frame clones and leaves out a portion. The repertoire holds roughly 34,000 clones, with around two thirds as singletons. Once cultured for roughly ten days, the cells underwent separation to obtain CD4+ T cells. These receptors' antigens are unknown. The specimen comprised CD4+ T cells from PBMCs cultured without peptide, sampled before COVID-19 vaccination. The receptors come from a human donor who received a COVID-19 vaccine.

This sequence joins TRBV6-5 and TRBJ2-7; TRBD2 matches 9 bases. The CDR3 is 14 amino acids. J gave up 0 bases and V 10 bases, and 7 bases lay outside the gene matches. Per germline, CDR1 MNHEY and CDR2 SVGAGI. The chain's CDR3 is CATAGGWNSYEQYF. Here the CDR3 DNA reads TGTGCCACCGCGGGAGGGTGGAACTCCTACGAGCAGTACTTC.

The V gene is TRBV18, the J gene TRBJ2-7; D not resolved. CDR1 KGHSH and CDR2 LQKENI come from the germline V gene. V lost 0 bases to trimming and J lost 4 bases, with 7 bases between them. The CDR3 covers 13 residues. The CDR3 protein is CASSPPAEYEQYF. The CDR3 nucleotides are TGTGCCAGCTCACCACCGGCGGAATACGAGCAGTACTTC.

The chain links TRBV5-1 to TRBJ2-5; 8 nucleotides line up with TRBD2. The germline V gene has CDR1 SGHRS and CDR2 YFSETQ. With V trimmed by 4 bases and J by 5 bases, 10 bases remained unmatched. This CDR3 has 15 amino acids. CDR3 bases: TGCGCCAGCAGCACAACTAGCGGACTAGGGGAGACCCAGTACTTC. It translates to CASSTTSGLGETQYF.

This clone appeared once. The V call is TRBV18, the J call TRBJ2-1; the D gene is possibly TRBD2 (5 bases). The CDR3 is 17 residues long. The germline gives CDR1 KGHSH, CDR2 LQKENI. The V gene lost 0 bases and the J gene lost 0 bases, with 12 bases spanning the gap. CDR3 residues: CASSPPSAISSYNEQFF. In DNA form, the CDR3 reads TGTGCCAGCTCACCACCTAGCGCAATTAGCTCCTACAATGAGCAGTTCTTC.

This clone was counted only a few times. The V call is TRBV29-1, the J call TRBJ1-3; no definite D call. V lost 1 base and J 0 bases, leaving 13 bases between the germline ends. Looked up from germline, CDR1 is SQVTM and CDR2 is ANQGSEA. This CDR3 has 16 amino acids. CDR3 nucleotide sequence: TGCAGCGTTGAAGGTTTTGCAGGAAGCTCTGGAAACACCATATATTTT. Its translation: CSVEGFAGSSGNTIYF.

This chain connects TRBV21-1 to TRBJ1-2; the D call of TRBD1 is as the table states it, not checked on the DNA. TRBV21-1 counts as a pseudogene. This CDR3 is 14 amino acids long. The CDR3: CASYRGRGDYGYTF. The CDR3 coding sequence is TGTGCCAGCTACAGGGGGCGCGGTGACTATGGCTACACCTTC.

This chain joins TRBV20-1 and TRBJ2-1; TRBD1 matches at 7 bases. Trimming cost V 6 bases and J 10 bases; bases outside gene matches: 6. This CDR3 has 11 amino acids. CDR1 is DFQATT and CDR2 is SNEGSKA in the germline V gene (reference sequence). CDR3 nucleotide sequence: TGCAGTGCGCTACAGGGGTACGAGCAGTTCTTC. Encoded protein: CSALQGYEQFF.

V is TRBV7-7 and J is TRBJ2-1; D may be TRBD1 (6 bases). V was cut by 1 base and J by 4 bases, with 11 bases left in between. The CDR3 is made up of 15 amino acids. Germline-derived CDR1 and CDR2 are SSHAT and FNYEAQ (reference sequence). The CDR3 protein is CASSLVVGAYNEQFF. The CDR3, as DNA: TGTGCCAGCAGCTTAGTCGTGGGGGCTTACAATGAGCAGTTCTTC.

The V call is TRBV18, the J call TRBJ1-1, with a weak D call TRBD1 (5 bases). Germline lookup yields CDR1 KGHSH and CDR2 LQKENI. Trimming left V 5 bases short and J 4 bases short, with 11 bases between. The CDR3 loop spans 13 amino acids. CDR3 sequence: CASSKGQGTEAFF. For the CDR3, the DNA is TGTGCCAGCTCAAAGGGGCAGGGCACTGAAGCTTTCTTT.

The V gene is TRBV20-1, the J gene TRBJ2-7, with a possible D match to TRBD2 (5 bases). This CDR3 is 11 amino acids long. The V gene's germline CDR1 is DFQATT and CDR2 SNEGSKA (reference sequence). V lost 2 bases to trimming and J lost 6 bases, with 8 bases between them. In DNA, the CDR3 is TGCAGTGCTAGACTAGCTCGCGAGCAGTACTTC. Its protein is CSARLAREQYF.

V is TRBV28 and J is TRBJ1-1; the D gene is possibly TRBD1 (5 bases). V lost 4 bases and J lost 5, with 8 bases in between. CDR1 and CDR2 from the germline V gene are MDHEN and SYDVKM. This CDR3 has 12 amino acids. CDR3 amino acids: CASSSGSTEAFF. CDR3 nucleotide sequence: TGTGCCAGCAGTTCAGGGAGTACTGAAGCTTTCTTT.

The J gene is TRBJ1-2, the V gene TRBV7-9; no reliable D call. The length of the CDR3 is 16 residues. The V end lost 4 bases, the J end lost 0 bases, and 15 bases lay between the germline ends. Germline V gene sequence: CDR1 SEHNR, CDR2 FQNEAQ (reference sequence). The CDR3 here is CASSYGLWEPNYGYTF. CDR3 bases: TGTGCCAGCAGCTATGGATTGTGGGAACCTAACTATGGCTACACCTTC.

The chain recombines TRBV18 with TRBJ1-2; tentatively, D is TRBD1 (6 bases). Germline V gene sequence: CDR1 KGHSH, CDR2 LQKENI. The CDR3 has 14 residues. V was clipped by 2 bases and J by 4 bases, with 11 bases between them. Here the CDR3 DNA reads TGTGCCAGCTCACCAACAGGGAATCCCTATGGCTACACCTTC. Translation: CASSPTGNPYGYTF.

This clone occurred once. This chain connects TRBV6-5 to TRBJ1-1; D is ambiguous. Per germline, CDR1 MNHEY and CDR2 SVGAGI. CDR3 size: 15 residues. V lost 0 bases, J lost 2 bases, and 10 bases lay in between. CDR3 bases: TGTGCCAGCAGTTACTCGATGGCGGTTAACACTGAAGCTTTCTTT. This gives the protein CASSYSMAVNTEAFF.

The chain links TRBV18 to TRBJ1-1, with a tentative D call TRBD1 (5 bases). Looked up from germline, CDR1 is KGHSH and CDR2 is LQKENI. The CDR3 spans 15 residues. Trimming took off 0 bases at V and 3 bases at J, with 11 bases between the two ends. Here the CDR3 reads CASSPPGRGDTEAFF. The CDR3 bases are TGTGCCAGCTCACCACCGGGCCGGGGGGACACTGAAGCTTTCTTT.

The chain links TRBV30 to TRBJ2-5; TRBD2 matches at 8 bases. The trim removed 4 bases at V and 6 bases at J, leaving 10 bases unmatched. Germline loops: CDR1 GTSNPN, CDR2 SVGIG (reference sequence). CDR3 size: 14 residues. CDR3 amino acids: CAWKNRGGRKTQYF. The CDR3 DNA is TGTGCCTGGAAAAACCGGGGGGGGCGGAAGACCCAGTACTTC. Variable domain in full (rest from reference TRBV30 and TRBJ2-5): SQTIHQWPATLVQPVGSPLSLECTVEGTSNPNLYWYRQAAGRGLQLLFYSVGIGQISSEVPQNLSASRPQDRQFILSSKKLLLSDSGFYLCAWKNRGGRKTQYFGPGTRLLVL.

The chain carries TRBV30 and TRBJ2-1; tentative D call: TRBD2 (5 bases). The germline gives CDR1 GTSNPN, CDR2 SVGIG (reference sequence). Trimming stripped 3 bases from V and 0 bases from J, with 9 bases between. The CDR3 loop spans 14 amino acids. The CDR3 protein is CAWRGVSSYNEQFF. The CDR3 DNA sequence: TGTGCCTGGAGGGGAGTCAGCTCCTACAATGAGCAGTTCTTC.

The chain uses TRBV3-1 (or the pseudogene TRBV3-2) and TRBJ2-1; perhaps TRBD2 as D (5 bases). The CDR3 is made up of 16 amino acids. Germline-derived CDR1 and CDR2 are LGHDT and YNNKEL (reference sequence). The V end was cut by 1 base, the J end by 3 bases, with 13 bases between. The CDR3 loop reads CASSQGQRLFYNEQFF. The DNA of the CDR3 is TGTGCCAGCAGCCAAGGTCAGCGGCTATTCTACAATGAGCAGTTCTTC.

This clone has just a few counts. CDR3 sequence (DNA): TGTGCCAGCAGCAGATCGACAGGGGAGGTTCATGGCTACACCTTC. Translating gives CASSRSTGEVHGYTF. This chain connects TRBV7-8 to TRBJ1-2, with TRBD1 matching 8 bases. The germline CDR1 and CDR2 sequences are SGHVS and FQNEAQ. The CDR3 sequence is 15 residues long. The V and J ends lost 5 bases and 6 bases, in that order; junction bases with no gene match: 11. The complete variable domain, with remaining parts taken from reference TRBV7-8 and TRBJ1-2, reads GAGVSQSPRYKVAKRGQDVALRCDPISGHVSLFWYQQALGQGPEFLTYFQNEAQLDKSGLPSDRFFAERPEGSVSTLKIQRTQQEDSAVYLCASSRSTGEVHGYTFGSGTRLTVV.

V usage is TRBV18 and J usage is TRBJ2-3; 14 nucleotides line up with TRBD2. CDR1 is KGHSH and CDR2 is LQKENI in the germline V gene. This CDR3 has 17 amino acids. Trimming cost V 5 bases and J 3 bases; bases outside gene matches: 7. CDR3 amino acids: CASSSGTSGSGTDTQYF. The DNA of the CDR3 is TGTGCCAGCTCATCCGGGACTAGCGGGAGCGGGACAGATACGCAGTATTTT.

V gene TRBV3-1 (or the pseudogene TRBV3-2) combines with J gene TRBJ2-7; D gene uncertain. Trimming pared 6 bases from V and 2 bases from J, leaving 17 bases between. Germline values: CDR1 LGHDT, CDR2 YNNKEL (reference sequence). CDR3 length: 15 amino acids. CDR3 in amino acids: CASRPTTPDTYEQYF. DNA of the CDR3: TGTGCCAGCAGACCGACAACGCCAGATACCTACGAGCAGTACTTC.

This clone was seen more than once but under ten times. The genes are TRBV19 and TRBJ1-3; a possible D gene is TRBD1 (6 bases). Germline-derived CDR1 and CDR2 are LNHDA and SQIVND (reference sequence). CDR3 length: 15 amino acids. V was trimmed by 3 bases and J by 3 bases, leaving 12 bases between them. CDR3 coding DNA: TGTGCCAGTAGTATTGTGGGGGCGTATGGAAACACCATATATTTT. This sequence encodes CASSIVGAYGNTIYF.

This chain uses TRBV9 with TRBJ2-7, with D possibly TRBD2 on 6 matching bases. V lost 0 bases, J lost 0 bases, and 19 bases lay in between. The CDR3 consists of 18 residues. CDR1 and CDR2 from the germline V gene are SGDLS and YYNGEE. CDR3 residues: CASSVGMFSGATSYEQYF. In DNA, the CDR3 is TGTGCCAGCAGCGTAGGAATGTTTAGCGGCGCAACCTCCTACGAGCAGTACTTC.

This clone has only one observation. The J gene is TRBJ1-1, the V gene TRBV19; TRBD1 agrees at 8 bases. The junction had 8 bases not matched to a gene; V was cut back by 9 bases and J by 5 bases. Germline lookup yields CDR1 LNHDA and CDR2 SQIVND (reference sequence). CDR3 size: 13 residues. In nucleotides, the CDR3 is TGTGCCAGCAACGACAGGGGAGGTACTGAAGCTTTCTTT. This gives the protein CASNDRGGTEAFF.

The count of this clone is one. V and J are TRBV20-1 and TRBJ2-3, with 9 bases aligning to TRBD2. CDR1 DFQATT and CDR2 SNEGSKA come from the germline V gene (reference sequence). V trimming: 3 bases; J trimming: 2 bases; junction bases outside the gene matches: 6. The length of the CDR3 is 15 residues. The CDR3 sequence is CSASASGANTDTQYF. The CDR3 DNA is TGCAGTGCTAGTGCTAGCGGGGCTAACACAGATACGCAGTATTTT.

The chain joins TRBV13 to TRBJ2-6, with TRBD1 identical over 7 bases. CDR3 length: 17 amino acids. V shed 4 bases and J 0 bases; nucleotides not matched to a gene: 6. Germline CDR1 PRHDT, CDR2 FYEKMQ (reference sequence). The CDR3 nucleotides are TGTGCCAGCAGCTCACAGGGGCTCTACTCTGGGGCCAACGTCCTGACTTTC. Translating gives CASSSQGLYSGANVLTF.

The CDR3 DNA follows: TGTGCCAGCAGCTTAGACGGAAACATTCAGTACTTC. This codes for CASSLDGNIQYF. The rearrangement joins TRBV7-8 to TRBJ2-4; D gene uncertain. Trimming removed 1 base at V and 6 bases at J, with 4 bases between. CDR1 is SGHVS and CDR2 is FQNEAQ in the germline V gene. There are 12 residues in the CDR3.

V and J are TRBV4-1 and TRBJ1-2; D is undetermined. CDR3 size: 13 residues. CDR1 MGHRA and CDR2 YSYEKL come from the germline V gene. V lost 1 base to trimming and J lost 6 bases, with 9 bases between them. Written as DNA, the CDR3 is TGCGCCAGCAGCCAAGCCCTTTTCGATGGCTACACCTTC. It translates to CASSQALFDGYTF.

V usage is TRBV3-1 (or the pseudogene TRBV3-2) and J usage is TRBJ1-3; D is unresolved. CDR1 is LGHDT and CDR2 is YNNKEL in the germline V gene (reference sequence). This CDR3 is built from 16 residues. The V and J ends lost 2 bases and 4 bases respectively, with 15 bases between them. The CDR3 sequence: CASSQMPGSLGNTIYF. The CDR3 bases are TGTGCCAGCAGCCAAATGCCCGGATCCTTGGGAAACACCATATATTTT.

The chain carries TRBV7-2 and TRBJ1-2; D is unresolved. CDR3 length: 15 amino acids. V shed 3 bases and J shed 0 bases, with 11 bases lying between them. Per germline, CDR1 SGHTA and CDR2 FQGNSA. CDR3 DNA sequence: TGTGCCAGCAGCTTGTGGTTGGGTACTAACTATGGCTACACCTTC. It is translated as CASSLWLGTNYGYTF.